This T cell receptor (beta chain) came from a study of blood T cell repertoires in COVID-19. Across the study: There were acute and convalescent COVID-19 samples, and they came from the United States, Italy and Spain.

Data came from immunoSEQ multiplex PCR; TCRdb stores just in-frame clones and leaves some out. The repertoire consists of roughly 100,000 clones, with over 85% occurring once and the leading ten covering 15% to 20%. V was cut by 3 bases and J by 4 bases, with 24 bases left in between. CDR1 and CDR2 from the germline V gene are SGHDT and YYEEEE. The CDR3 consists of 18 residues. The chain has TRBV5-6 and TRBJ2-3; D possibly corresponds to TRBD2 (7 bases). Sample: peripheral blood. The source of this sequence is an elderly woman in a cohort sampled during active COVID-19. The CDR3 coding sequence is TGTGCCAGCAGCTCCCTAGGGGGGGATAGCGGGCTCGCAGATACGCAGTATTTT. It encodes CASSSLGGDSGLADTQYF.